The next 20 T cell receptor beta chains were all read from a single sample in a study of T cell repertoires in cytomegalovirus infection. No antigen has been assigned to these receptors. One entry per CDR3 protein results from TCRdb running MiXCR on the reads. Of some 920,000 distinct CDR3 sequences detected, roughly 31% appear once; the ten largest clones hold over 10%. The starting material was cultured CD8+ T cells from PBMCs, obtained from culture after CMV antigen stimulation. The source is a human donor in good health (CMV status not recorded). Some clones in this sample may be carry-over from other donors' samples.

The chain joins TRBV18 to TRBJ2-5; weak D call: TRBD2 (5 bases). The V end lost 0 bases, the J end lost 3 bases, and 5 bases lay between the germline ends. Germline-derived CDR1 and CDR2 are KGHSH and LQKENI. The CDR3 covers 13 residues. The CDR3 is CASSPPREETQYF. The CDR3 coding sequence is TGTGCCAGCTCACCACCGCGGGAAGAGACCCAGTACTTC.

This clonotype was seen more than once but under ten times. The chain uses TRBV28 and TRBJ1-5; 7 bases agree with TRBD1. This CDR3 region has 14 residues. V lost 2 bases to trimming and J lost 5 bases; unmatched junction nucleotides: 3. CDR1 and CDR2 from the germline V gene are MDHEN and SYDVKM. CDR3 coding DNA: TGTGCCAGCAGTTTAAGACAGGGCCATCAGCCCCAGCATTTT. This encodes CASSLRQGHQPQHF.

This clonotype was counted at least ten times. CDR3 DNA sequence: TGCAGTGCTAGACAGGGGGCCCGGCGGGGCTACACCTTC. Translating gives CSARQGARRGYTF. The rearrangement uses TRBV20-1 and TRBJ1-2, with TRBD1 matching over 8 bases. This CDR3 spans 13 amino acids. V lost 2 bases and J lost 8; bases outside the gene matches: 7. The germline V gene encodes CDR1 DFQATT and CDR2 SNEGSKA (reference sequence).

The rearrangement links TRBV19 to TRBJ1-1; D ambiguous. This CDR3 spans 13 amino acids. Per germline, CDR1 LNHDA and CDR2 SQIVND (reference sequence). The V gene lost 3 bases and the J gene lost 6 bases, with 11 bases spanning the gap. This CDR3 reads CASSMRLEAEAFF. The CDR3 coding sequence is TGTGCCAGTAGTATGAGGCTAGAGGCTGAAGCTTTCTTT.

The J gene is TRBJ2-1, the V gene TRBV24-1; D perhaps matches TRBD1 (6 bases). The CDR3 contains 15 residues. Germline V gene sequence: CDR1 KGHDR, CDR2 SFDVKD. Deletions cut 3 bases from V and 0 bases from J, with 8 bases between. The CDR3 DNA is TGTGCCACCAGTGATGGGACAAGCTCCTACAATGAGCAGTTCTTC. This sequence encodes CATSDGTSSYNEQFF.

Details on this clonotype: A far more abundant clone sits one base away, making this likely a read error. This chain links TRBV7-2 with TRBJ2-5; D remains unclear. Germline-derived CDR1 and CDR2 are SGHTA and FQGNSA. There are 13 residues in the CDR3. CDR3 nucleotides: TGTGTCAGCAGCTTAAACAGACAAGAGACCCAGTACTTC. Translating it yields CVSSLNRQETQYF.

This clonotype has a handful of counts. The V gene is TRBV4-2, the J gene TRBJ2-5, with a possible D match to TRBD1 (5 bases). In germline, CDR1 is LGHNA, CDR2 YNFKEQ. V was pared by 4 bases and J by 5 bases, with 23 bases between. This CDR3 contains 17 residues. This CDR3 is CASSPPPGQLTQETQYF. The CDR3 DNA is TGTGCCAGCAGCCCTCCCCCAGGGCAGCTTACTCAGGAGACCCAGTACTTC.

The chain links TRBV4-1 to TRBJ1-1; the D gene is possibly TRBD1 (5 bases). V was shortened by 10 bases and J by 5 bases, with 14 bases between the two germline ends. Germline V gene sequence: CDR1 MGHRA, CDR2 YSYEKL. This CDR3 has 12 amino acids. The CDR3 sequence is CATRDGGTEAFF. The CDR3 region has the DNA TGCGCCACCCGGGACGGTGGGACTGAAGCTTTCTTT.

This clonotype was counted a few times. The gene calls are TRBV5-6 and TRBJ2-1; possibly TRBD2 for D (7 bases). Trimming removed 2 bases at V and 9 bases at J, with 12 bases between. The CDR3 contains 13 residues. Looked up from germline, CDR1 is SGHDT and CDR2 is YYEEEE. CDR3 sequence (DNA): TGTGCCAGCAGCTTCGAGGGGGGGGGTGAGCAGTTCTTC. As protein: CASSFEGGGEQFF.

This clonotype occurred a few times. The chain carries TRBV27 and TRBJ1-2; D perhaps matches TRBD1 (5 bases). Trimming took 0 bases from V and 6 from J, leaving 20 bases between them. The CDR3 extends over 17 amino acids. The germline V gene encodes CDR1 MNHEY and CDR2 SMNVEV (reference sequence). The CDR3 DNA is TGTGCCAGCAGTTTATCGCGGAGGCAGGGAATGGGGAATGGCTACACCTTC. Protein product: CASSLSRRQGMGNGYTF.

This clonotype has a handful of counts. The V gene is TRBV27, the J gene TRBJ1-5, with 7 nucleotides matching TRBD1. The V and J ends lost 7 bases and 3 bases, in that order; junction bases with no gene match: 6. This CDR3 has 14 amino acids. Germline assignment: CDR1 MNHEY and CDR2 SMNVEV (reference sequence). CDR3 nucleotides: TGTGCCAGCAAACAACAGGGGCCCAATCAGCCCCAGCATTTT. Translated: CASKQQGPNQPQHF.

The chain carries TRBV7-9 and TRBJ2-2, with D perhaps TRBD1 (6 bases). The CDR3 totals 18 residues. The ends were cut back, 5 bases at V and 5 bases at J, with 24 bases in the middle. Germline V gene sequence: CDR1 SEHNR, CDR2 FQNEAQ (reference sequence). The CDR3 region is CASSPTPGHQEGTGELFF. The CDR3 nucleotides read TGTGCCAGCAGCCCAACTCCGGGACACCAAGAAGGTACCGGGGAGCTGTTTTTT.

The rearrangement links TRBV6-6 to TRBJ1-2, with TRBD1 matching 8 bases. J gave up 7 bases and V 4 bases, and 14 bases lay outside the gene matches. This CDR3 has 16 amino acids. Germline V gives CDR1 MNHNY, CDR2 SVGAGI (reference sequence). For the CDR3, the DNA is TGTGCCAGCAGTTGGGGCCTGGGACAGGTGGATGGTGGCTACACCTTC. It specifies CASSWGLGQVDGGYTF.

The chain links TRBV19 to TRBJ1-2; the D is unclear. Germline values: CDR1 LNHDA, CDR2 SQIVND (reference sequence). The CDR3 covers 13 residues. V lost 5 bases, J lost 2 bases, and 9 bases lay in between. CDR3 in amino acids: CASSFVQNYGYTF. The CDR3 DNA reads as TGTGCCAGTAGTTTTGTCCAGAACTATGGCTACACCTTC.

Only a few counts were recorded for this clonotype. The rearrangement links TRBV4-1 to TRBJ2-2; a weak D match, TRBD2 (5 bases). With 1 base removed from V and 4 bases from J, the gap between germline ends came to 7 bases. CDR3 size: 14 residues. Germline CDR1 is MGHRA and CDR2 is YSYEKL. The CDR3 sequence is CASSQGTGTGELFF. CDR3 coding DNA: TGCGCCAGCAGCCAAGGGACTGGCACCGGGGAGCTGTTTTTT.

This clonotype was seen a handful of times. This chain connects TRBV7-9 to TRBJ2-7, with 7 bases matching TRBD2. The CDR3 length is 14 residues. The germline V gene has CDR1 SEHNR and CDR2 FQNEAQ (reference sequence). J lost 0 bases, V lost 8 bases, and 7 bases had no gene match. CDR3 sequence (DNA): TGTGCCAGCGCCAGGGAGGGGATCTCCTACGAGCAGTACTTC. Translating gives CASAREGISYEQYF.

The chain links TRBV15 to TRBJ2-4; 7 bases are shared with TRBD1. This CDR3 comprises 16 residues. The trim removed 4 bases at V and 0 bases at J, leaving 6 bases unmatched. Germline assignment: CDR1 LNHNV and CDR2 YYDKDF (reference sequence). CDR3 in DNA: TGTGCCACCAGCAAGACAGGGTCTTCAGCCAAAAACATTCAGTACTTC. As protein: CATSKTGSSAKNIQYF.

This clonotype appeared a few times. CDR3 amino acids: CASSLRGPTGELFF. The DNA for the CDR3 is TGTGCCAGCAGTTTAAGGGGGCCAACCGGGGAGCTGTTTTTT. J is TRBJ2-2 and V is TRBV27; 7 nucleotides align to TRBD1. Losses at the gene ends were 2 bases for V and 5 bases for J; bases not matched to a gene: 2. The CDR3 totals 14 residues. Germline values: CDR1 MNHEY, CDR2 SMNVEV (reference sequence).

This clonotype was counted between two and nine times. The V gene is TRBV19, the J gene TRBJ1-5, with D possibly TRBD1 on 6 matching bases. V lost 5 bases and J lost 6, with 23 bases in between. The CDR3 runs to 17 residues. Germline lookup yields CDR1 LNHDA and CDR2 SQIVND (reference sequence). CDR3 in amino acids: CASSAGHSNRVSQPQHF. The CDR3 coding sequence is TGTGCCAGTAGTGCGGGACACTCAAATCGGGTTTCTCAGCCCCAGCATTTT. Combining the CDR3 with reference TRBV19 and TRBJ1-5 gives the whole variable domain DGGITQSPKYLFRKEGQNVTLSCEQNLNHDAMYWYRQDPGQGLRLIYYSQIVNDFQKGDIAEGYSVSREKKESFPLTVTSAQKNPTAFYLCASSAGHSNRVSQPQHFGDGTRLSIL.

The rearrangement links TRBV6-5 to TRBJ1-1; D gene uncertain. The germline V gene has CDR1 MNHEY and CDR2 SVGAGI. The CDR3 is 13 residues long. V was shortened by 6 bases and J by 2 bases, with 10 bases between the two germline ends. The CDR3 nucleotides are TGTGCCAGCAGAATCGGGCATAACACTGAAGCTTTCTTT. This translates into CASRIGHNTEAFF.